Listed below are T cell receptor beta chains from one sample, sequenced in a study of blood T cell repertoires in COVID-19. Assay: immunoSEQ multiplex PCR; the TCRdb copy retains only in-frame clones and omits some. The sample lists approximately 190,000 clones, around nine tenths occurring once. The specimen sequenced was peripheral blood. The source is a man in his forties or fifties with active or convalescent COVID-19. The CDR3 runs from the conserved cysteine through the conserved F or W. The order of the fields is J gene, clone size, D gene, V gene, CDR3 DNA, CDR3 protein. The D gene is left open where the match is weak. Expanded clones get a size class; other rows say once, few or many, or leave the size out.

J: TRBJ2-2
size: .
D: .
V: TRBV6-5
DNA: TGTGCCAGCAGAGAGGGAATCACCGGGGAGCTGTTTTTT
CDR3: CASREGITGELFF

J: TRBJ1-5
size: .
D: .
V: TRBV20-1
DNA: TGCAGTGCTAGTCGAGGAGGATATCAGCCCCAGCATTTT
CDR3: CSASRGGYQPQHF

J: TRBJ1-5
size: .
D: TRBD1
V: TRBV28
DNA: TGTGCCAGCAGTTCCCCCCTGGGACAGTTCGCCGCTAATCAGCCCCAGCATTTT
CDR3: CASSSPLGQFAANQPQHF

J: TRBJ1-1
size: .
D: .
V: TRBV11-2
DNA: TGTGCCAGCAGCTTATTCGGTATGGGGCGCTTGAACACTGAAGCTTTCTTT
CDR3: CASSLFGMGRLNTEAFF

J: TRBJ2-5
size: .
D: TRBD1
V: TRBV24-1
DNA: TGTGCCACCAGTGAACCAGTCCGGGACAGGGCGATCGAGACCCAGTACTTC
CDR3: CATSEPVRDRAIETQYF

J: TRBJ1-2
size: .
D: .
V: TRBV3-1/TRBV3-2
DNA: TGTGCCAGCAGCCAGGGGACTCACTATGGCTACACCTTC
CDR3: CASSQGTHYGYTF

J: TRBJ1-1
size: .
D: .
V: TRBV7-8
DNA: TGTGCCAGCAGCCCGAAGGACATGAACACTGAAGCTTTCTTT
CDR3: CASSPKDMNTEAFF

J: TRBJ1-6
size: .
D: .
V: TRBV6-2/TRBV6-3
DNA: TGTGCCAGCAGCCCGGGGAGTGGGAATTCACCCCTCCACTTT
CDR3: CASSPGSGNSPLHF

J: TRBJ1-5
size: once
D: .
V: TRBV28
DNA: TGTGCCAGCAGTCCCGGGACTCCAAACCTTCAGCCCCAGCATTTT
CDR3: CASSPGTPNLQPQHF

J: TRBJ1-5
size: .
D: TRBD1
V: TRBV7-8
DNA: TGTGCCAGCAGCTTCCGGACAGGGCTAAGCAATCAGCCCCAGCATTTT
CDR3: CASSFRTGLSNQPQHF

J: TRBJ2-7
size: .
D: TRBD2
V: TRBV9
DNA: TGTGCCAGCAGCACCGAAGGGGGACTAGCAAGGGAGCAGTACTTC
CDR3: CASSTEGGLAREQYF

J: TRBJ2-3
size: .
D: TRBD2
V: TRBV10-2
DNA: TGCGCCAGCAGTAGCGGGAGGGCAGATACGCAGTATTTT
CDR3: CASSSGRADTQYF

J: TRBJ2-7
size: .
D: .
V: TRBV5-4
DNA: TGTGCCAGCAGCCTACAGGGGGGGTCAACTGAGCAGTACTTC
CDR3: CASSLQGGSTEQYF

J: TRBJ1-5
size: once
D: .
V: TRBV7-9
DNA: TGTGCCAGCAGCTCTAACAATCAGCCCCAGCATTTT
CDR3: CASSSNNQPQHF

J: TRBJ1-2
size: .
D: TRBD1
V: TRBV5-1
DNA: TGCGCCAGCAGCTACGGGACAGATCCAAACTATGGCTACACCTTC
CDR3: CASSYGTDPNYGYTF

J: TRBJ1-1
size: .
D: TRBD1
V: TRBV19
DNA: TGTGCCAGTAGTATAAGCGACAGGGGGCAATACACTGAAGCTTTCTTT
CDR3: CASSISDRGQYTEAFF

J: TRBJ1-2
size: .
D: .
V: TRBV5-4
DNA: TGTGCCAGCAGCTTCCCTCTCCCCTCAGGGGTTATAGATGGCTACACCTTC
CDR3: CASSFPLPSGVIDGYTF

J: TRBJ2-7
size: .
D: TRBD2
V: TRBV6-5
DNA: TGTGCCAGCAGGCGACTAGCGGGGGGGGAAGAGCAGTACTTC
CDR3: CASRRLAGGEEQYF

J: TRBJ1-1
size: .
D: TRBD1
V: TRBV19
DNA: TGTGCCAGTAGTACAAAGACAGGGGGCCAGAACACTGAAGCTTTCTTT
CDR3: CASSTKTGGQNTEAFF

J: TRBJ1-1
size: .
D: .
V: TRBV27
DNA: TGTGCCAGCAGTTTCCATGGCTTGTACACTGAAGCTTTCTTT
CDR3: CASSFHGLYTEAFF

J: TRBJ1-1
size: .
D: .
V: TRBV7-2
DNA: TGTGCCAGCAGCTTAGTTTGGGGAGCCGACACTGAAGCTTTCTTT
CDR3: CASSLVWGADTEAFF

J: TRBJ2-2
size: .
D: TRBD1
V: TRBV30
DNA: TGTGCCTGGGCTCGGGACAGGGTCGGCACCGGGGAGCTGTTTTTT
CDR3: CAWARDRVGTGELFF

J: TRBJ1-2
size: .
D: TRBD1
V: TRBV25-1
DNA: TGTGCCAGCAGTGACAGGACAGGGCTTGGGAAAGGCTACACCTTC
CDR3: CASSDRTGLGKGYTF

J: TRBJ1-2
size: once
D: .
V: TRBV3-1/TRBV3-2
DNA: TGTGCCAGCAGCCAGAGACAAGACCATGGCTACACCTTC
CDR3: CASSQRQDHGYTF

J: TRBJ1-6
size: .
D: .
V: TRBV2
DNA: TGTGCCAGCAGTGATCTACTGAATTCACCCCTCCACTTT
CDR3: CASSDLLNSPLHF

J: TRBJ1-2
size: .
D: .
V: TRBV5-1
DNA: TGCGCCAGCAGCTTGGCCAGTGTCGGGAGCTATGGCTACACCTTC
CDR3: CASSLASVGSYGYTF

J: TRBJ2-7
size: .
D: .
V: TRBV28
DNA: TGTGCCAGCAGTCACCCTAGTTTCCACGAGCAGTACTTC
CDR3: CASSHPSFHEQYF

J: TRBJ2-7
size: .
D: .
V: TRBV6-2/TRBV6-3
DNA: TGTGCCAGCAGTCCAGACCCTAGCGCCGGGTACGAGCAGTACTTC
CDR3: CASSPDPSAGYEQYF

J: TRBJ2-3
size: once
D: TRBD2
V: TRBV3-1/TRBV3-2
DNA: TGTGCCAGCAGCAGGACTAGCGGGATTGTAGATACGCAGTATTTT
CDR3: CASSRTSGIVDTQYF

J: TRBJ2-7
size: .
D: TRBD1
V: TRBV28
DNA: TGTGCCAGCAGTTGGCGTGGGGACAGGGCACACGAGCAGTACTTC
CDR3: CASSWRGDRAHEQYF

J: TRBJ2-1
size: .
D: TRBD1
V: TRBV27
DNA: TGTGCCAGCAGCCGAAGGGGGACAGGGGACAATGAGCAGTTCTTC
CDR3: CASSRRGTGDNEQFF

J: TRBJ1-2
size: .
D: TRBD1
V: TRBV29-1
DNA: TGCAGCGTTTGGACAGGTGGAGGCTACACCTTC
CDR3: CSVWTGGGYTF

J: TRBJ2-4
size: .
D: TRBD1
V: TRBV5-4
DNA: TGTGCCAGCAGCTCCCGACAGGGGCAAAACATTCAGTACTTC
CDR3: CASSSRQGQNIQYF

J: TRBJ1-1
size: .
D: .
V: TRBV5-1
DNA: TGCGCCAGCAGCGAAAACTTGCCTACAGTCAACACTGAAGCTTTCTTT
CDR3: CASSENLPTVNTEAFF

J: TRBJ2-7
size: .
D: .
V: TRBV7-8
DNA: TGTGCCAGCAGCTTAGACTCTGGGGGCAGCGAGCAGTACTTC
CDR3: CASSLDSGGSEQYF

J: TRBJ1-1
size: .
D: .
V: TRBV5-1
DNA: TGCGCCAGCAGCTTGGATGGGGCGGTTGGGACTGAAGCTTTCTTT
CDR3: CASSLDGAVGTEAFF

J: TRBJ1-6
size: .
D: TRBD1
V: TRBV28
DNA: TGTGCCAGCAGGCCGAACACGGACAGGTGGGATTCACCCCTCCACTTT
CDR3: CASRPNTDRWDSPLHF

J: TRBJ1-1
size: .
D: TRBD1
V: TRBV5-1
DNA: TGCGCCAGCAGCTATGACAGGGCTAACACTGAAGCTTTCTTT
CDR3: CASSYDRANTEAFF

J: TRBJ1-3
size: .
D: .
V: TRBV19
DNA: TGTGCCAGTAGTCCCCGTTTTGCGGAGAGCTCTGGAAACACCATATATTTT
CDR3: CASSPRFAESSGNTIYF

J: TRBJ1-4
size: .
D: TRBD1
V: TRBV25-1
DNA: TGTGCCAGCAGTGATCAAAAGACAGGGCCCGAAAAACTGTTTTTT
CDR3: CASSDQKTGPEKLFF

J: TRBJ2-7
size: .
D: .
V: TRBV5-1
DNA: TGCGCCAGCAGCGGAGGGGACTCCGCCTACGAGCAGTACTTC
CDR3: CASSGGDSAYEQYF

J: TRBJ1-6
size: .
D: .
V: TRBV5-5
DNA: TGTGCCAGCAGCTGGACGGGGGATAATTCACCCCTCCACTTT
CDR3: CASSWTGDNSPLHF

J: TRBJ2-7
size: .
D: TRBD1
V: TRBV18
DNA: TGTGCCAGCTCAAGTGCACAGGGGCCCTACGAGCAGTACTTC
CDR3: CASSSAQGPYEQYF

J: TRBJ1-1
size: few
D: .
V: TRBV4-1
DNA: TGCGCCAGCAGCCAAGATCTTAGGGGCATCACTGAAGCTTTCTTT
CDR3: CASSQDLRGITEAFF

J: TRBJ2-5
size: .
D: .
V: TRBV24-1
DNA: TGTGCCACCAGTGCCCTGAACGGGGAGACCCAGTACTTC
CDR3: CATSALNGETQYF

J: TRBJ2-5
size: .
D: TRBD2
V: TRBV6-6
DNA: TGTGCCAGCAGGATACAAGCGGGAGGGCCGTATGAGACCCAGTACTTC
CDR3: CASRIQAGGPYETQYF

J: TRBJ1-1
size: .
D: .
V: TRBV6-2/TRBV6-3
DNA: TGTGCCAGCAGTTACCCATTCCAAAACACTGAAGCTTTCTTT
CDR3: CASSYPFQNTEAFF

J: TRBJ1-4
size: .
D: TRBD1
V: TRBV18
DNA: TGTGCCAGCTCACTATCGACAGGGATCGGTAATGAAAAACTGTTTTTT
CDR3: CASSLSTGIGNEKLFF

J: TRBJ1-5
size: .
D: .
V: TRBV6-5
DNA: TGTGCCAGCGCGGGTAGCAATCAGCCCCAGCATTTT
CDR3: CASAGSNQPQHF

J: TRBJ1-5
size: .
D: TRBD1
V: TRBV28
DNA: TGTGCCAGCAGTTTGAGGACAGGGGGCCCGGCACCCCAGCATTTT
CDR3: CASSLRTGGPAPQHF

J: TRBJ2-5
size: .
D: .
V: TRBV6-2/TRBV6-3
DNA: TGTGCCAGCAGTTCCCAGAACCTAGCCCCGACCCAGTACTTC
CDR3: CASSSQNLAPTQYF

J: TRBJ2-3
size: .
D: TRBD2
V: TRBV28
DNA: TGTGCCAGCAGTCCACAACCGCAAGCGGGAGTCCGGACAGATACGCAGTATTTT
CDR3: CASSPQPQAGVRTDTQYF

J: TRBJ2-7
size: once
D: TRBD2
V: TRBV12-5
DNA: TGTGCTAGTACATCTAGCGGGAGCTCCTACGAGCAGTACTTC
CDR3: CASTSSGSSYEQYF

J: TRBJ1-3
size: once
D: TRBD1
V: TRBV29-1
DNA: TGCAGCGCCGAGGGGTTGGCCAGGGGGGTGTCTGGAAACACCATATATTTT
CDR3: CSAEGLARGVSGNTIYF

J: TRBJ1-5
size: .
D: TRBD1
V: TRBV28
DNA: TGTGCCAGCAGTTTCCTCCAGACAGGGGTGAGCAATCAGCCCCAGCATTTT
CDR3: CASSFLQTGVSNQPQHF

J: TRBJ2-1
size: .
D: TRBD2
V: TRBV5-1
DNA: TGCGCCAGCAGCTCCACGCCACTAGCGGGGAATTACAATGAGCAGTTCTTC
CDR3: CASSSTPLAGNYNEQFF

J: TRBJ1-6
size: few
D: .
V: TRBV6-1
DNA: TGTGCCAGCAGTGAAGTACCCGGGGGTGTTTCACCCCTCCACTTT
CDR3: CASSEVPGGVSPLHF

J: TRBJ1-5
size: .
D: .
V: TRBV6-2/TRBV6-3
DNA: TGTGCCAGCAGTTACTCAAGCAGGGGATTCTTTCAGCCCCAGCATTTT
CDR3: CASSYSSRGFFQPQHF

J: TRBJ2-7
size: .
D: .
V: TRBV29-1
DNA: TGCAGCGTTGACAGGGGCGCCCGATACGAGCAGTACTTC
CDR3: CSVDRGARYEQYF